The 10 T cell receptor beta chains presented below share a single source sample, sequenced in a study of T cell responses to AZD1222 COVID-19 vaccine. Sequencing was performed with immunoSEQ multiplex PCR; in TCRdb, only in-frame clones are kept and a portion is missing. The sample carries some 150,000 clones, 85% to 95% recorded once. The input for sequencing was peripheral blood, taken on day 0 of AZD1222 vaccination. The receptors derive from an adult in good health.

The V and J genes are TRBV18 and TRBJ1-1; 12 bases map to TRBD1. The V gene's germline CDR1 is KGHSH and CDR2 LQKENI. Germline trimming cut 1 base from V and 4 bases from J; bases unmatched to any gene: 4. CDR3 size: 16 residues. CDR3 nucleotide sequence: TGTGCCAGCTCACCACGGGGACAGGGGGCCCGCACTGAAGCTTTCTTT. As protein: CASSPRGQGARTEAFF.

This chain connects TRBV6-5 to TRBJ2-5; D is possibly TRBD2 (7 bases). V was trimmed by 7 bases and J by 4 bases, leaving 19 bases between them. Germline lookup yields CDR1 MNHEY and CDR2 SVGAGI. This CDR3 comprises 15 residues. CDR3 nucleotides: TGTGCCAGCAAACCTCTTGGAGGGGGGGTAGAGACCCAGTACTTC. Residues: CASKPLGGGVETQYF.

The genes are TRBV6-6 and TRBJ1-2, with TRBD1 as a possible D gene (5 bases). In germline, CDR1 is MNHNY, CDR2 SVGAGI (reference sequence). The CDR3 loop spans 13 amino acids. V lost 8 bases and J lost 8, with 18 bases in between. The CDR3: CASGPPGGKGYTF. The CDR3 DNA sequence: TGTGCCAGCGGCCCCCCCGGGGGGAAAGGCTACACCTTC.

V usage is TRBV7-3 and J usage is TRBJ1-2; weak D call: TRBD1 (6 bases). Trimming removed 0 bases at V and 8 bases at J, with 16 bases between. The CDR3 consists of 15 residues. The germline CDR1 and CDR2 sequences are SGHTA and FQGTGA. CDR3 bases: TGTGCCAGCAGCTTAACGGCCAGGGGAATTGGGGGCTACACCTTC. Translating gives CASSLTARGIGGYTF.

V and J are TRBV5-1 and TRBJ1-1; D gene unclear. V shed 0 bases and J shed 0 bases, with 9 bases lying between them. The CDR3 runs to 15 residues. Germline values: CDR1 SGHRS, CDR2 YFSETQ. CDR3 in DNA: TGCGCCAGCAGCTTGGCCCAATTTCTGAACACTGAAGCTTTCTTT. Translating gives CASSLAQFLNTEAFF. The whole variable domain, filled in from reference TRBV5-1 and TRBJ1-1, reads KAGVTQTPRYLIKTRGQQVTLSCSPISGHRSVSWYQQTPGQGLQFLFEYFSETQRNKGNFPGRFSGRQFSNSRSEMNVSTLELGDSALYLCASSLAQFLNTEAFFGQGTRLTVV.

CDR3 region: CASSLLTETGTYGYTF. The DNA of the CDR3 is TGTGCCAGCAGTTTATTGACCGAGACAGGGACCTATGGCTACACCTTC. The genes are TRBV28 and TRBJ1-2; 7 bases line up with TRBD1. Per the germline V gene, CDR1 is MDHEN and CDR2 is SYDVKM. This CDR3 has 16 residues. After removal of 1 base from V and 4 bases from J, the junction contained 9 bases not matched to a gene.

The genes are TRBV7-9 and TRBJ2-7, with 9 bases fitting TRBD1. Germline CDR1 and CDR2: SEHNR and FQNEAQ (reference sequence). This CDR3 has 17 residues. V gave up 2 bases and J gave up 1 base; unmatched junction bases: 9. CDR3 loop: CASSLSPGQGLSYEQYF. As DNA, the CDR3 is TGTGCCAGCAGCTTATCCCCGGGACAGGGCCTATCCTACGAGCAGTACTTC. Full variable domain (outside the CDR3, taken from reference TRBV7-9 and TRBJ2-7): DTGVSQNPRHKITKRGQNVTFRCDPISEHNRLYWYRQTLGQGPEFLTYFQNEAQLEKSRLLSDRFSAERPKGSFSTLEIQRTEQGDSAMYLCASSLSPGQGLSYEQYFGPGTRLTVT.

The rearrangement uses TRBV28 and TRBJ1-5, with D possibly being TRBD1 (5 bases). The V end lost 4 bases, the J end lost 6 bases, and 16 bases lay between the germline ends. This CDR3 spans 15 amino acids. Germline V gene data show CDR1 as MDHEN and CDR2 as SYDVKM. The CDR3 sequence is CASSSRVREGQPQHF. For the CDR3, the DNA is TGTGCCAGCAGTTCAAGGGTCAGGGAAGGTCAGCCCCAGCATTTT.

This sequence joins TRBV2 and TRBJ1-2; D call uncertain. The CDR3 consists of 14 residues. In germline, CDR1 is SNHLY, CDR2 FYNNEI. Trimming removed 8 bases from V and 5 bases from J, with 18 bases in between. The CDR3 region is CASDKRLATYGYTF. The DNA for the CDR3 is TGTGCCAGCGATAAAAGGTTGGCCACATATGGCTACACCTTC.

This CDR3 is CASSLNLESRQYF. DNA for the CDR3: TGTGCCAGCAGTTTAAATTTGGAAAGTCGGCAGTACTTC. This chain joins TRBV27 and TRBJ2-7; no clear D gene. The CDR3 has 13 residues. The V gene's germline CDR1 is MNHEY and CDR2 SMNVEV (reference sequence). V lost 2 bases and J lost 9, with 14 bases in between.